The T cell receptor (beta chain) described here comes from a study of identical twins. MiXCR, run by TCRdb on the 5' RACE reads, gives a single entry per CDR3 protein. Of some 710,000 distinct CDR3 sequences in the sample, less than 7% are singletons; the top ten hold around 2%. Germline V gives CDR1 LGHDT, CDR2 YNNKEL (reference sequence). Trimming cost V 2 bases and J 0 bases; bases outside gene matches: 12. The CDR3 extends over 18 amino acids. The sequence was obtained from a man between 18 and 29 years old in good health. This chain connects TRBV3-1 to TRBJ2-5, with TRBD1 matching over 7 bases. Sequencing was performed on naive T cells sorted from blood. The CDR3 DNA sequence: TGTGCCAGCAGCCAACCCCCTGGGACAGACCCCTACCAAGAGACCCAGTACTTC. Translation gives CASSQPPGTDPYQETQYF.